The sequence of this T cell receptor (beta chain) was determined in a study of T cells in Graves' hyperthyroidism and ophthalmopathy. V lost 6 bases to trimming and J lost 1 base, with 6 bases between them. The CDR3 runs to 12 residues. Germline lookup yields CDR1 MDHEN and CDR2 SYDVKM. This clonotype was seen repeatedly, ten times or more. The investigators amplified TCR beta CDR3 regions from RNA transcripts. HTBI primers were the set used in a first-round RT-PCR of the TCR CDR3. TCRdb redid the calling of the multiplex PCR reads with MiXCR, one entry per CDR3 protein. The sample comprises 270,000 or so distinct CDR3 sequences, under 30% of which are singletons, and roughly 24% rests with the top ten.

This chain joins TRBV28 and TRBJ1-1; D call uncertain. This receptor was identified in a man aged 35 to 55 with Graves' hyperthyroidism that later progressed to Graves' ophthalmopathy. The sample consisted of blood. Here the CDR3 reads CASSFSNTEAFF. DNA for the CDR3: TGTGCCAGCAGCTTTTCGAACACTGAAGCTTTCTTT.